This T cell receptor (beta chain) was identified during a study of cytomegalovirus exposure and HLA in healthy donors. The repertoire was sequenced with immunoSEQ multiplex PCR; TCRdb's copy has only in-frame clones and lacks some. In the table there are under 200,000 clones, approximately 86% of which are singletons. The sample was PBMCs. The TCR sequence derives from a woman aged 18-29 years in good health and CMV-seronegative.

CDR3 sequence: CASSEELDYYNEQFF. CDR3 nucleotide sequence: TGTGCCAGCAGTGAAGAACTAGACTACTACAATGAGCAGTTCTTC. The chain recombines TRBV6-4 with TRBJ2-1; D may be TRBD2 (5 bases). CDR1 is MRHNA, CDR2 SNTAGT, per germline. V lost 3 bases and J lost 3, with 12 bases in between. The CDR3 runs to 15 residues.